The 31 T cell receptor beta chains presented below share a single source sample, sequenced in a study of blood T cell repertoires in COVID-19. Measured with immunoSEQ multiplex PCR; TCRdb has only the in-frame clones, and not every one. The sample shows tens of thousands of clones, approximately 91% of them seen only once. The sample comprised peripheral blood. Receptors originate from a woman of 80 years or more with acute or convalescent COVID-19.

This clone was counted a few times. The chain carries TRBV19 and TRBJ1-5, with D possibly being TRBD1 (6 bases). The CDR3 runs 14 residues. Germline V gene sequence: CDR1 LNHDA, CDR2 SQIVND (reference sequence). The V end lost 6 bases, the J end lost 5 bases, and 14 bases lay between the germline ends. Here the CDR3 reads CASRPTGWDQPQHF. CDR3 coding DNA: TGTGCCAGTAGGCCCACAGGGTGGGATCAGCCCCAGCATTTT.

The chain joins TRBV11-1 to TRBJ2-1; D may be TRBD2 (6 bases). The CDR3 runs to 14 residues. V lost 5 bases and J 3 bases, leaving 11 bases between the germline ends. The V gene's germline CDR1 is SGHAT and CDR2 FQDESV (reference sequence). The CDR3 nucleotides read TGTGCCAGCAGCCCGGGACTCATCTACAATGAGCAGTTCTTC. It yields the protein CASSPGLIYNEQFF.

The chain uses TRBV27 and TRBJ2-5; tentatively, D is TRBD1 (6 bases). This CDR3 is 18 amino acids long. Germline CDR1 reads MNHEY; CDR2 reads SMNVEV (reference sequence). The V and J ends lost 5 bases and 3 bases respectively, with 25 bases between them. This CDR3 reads CASSPLTGPPAPKETQYF. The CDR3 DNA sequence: TGTGCCAGCAGTCCGCTCACAGGGCCACCAGCCCCAAAAGAGACCCAGTACTTC.

The CDR3 coding sequence is TGTGCCACCAGCAGAGATCCCAGTGCAGATACGCAGTATTTT. It yields the protein CATSRDPSADTQYF. V usage is TRBV15 and J usage is TRBJ2-3; D ambiguous. V lost 0 bases and J 4 bases, leaving 8 bases between the germline ends. Germline CDR1 reads LNHNV; CDR2 reads YYDKDF (reference sequence). The CDR3 is 14 residues long.

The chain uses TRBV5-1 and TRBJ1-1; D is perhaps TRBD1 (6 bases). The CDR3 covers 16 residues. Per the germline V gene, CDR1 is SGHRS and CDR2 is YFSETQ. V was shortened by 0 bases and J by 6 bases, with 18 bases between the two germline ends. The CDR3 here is CASSLEGMGARSEAFF. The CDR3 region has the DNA TGCGCCAGCAGCTTGGAGGGTATGGGGGCGCGTTCTGAAGCTTTCTTT.

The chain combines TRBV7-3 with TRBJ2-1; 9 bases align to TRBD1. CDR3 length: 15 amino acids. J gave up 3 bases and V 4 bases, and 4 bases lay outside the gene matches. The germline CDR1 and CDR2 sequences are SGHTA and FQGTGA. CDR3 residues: CASSSPGQGYNEQFF. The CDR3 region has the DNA TGTGCCAGCAGCTCCCCGGGACAGGGCTACAATGAGCAGTTCTTC.

The CDR3, as DNA: TGCGCCAGCAGCCAAGTTAAGTCGAGGAGGTCACCCCTCCACTTT. Translating it yields CASSQVKSRRSPLHF. The chain joins TRBV4-3 to TRBJ1-6, with no clear D. Germline V gene lookup returns CDR1 LGHNA and CDR2 YSLEER. The length of the CDR3 is 15 residues. Trimming took 1 base from V and 10 from J, leaving 14 bases between them.

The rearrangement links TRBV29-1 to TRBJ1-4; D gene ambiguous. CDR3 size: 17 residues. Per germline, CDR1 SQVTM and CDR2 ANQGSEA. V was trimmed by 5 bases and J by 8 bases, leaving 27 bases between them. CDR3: CSVPHRVITPTSEKLFF. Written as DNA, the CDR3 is TGCAGCGTTCCTCATCGGGTGATAACCCCTACAAGCGAAAAACTGTTTTTT.

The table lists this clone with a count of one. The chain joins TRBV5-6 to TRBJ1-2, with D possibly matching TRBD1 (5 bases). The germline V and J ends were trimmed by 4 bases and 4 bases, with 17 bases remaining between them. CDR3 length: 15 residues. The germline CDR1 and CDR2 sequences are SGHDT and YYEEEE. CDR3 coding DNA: TGTGCCAGCAGCCCTGGATCGGGGGATTTCTATGGCTACACCTTC. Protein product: CASSPGSGDFYGYTF. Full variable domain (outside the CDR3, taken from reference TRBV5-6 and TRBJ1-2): DAGVTQSPTHLIKTRGQQVTLRCSPKSGHDTVSWYQQALGQGPQFIFQYYEEEERQRGNFPDRFSGHQFPNYSSELNVNALLLGDSALYLCASSPGSGDFYGYTFGSGTRLTVV.

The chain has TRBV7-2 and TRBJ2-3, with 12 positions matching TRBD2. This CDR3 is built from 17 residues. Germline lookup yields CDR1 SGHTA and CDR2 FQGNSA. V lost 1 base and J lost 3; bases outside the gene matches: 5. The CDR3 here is CASSLVPSGGGTDTQYF. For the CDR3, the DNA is TGTGCCAGCAGCTTAGTCCCTAGCGGGGGGGGGACAGATACGCAGTATTTT. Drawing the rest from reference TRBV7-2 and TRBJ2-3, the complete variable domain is GAGVSQSPSNKVTEKGKDVELRCDPISGHTALYWYRQSLGQGLEFLIYFQGNSAPDKSGLPSDRFSAERTGGSVSTLTIQRTQQEDSAVYLCASSLVPSGGGTDTQYFGPGTRLTVL.

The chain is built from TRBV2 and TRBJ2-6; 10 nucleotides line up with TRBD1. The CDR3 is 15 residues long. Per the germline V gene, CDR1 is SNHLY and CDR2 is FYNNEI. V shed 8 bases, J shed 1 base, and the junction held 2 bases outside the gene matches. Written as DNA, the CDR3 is TGTGCCAGCGGGGACAGGGGATCTGGGGCCAACGTCCTGACTTTC. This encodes CASGDRGSGANVLTF. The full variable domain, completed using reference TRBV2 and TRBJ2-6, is EPEVTQTPSHQVTQMGQEVILRCVPISNHLYFYWYRQILGQKVEFLVSFYNNEISEKSEIFDDQFSVERPDGSNFTLKIRSTKLEDSAMYFCASGDRGSGANVLTFGAGSRLTVL.

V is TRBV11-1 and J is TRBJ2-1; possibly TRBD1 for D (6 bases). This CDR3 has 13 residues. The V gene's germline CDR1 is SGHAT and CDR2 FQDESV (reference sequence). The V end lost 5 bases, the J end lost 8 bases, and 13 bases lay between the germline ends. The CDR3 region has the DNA TGTGCCAGCAGCCCGGGACAATTGGATGAGCAGTTCTTC. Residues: CASSPGQLDEQFF.

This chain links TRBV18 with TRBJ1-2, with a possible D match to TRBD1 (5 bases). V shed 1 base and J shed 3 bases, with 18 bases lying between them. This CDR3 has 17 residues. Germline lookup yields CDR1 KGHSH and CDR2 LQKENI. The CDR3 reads CASSPRPLRGAYYGYTF. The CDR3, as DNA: TGTGCCAGCTCACCACGGCCCCTGCGGGGCGCTTACTATGGCTACACCTTC.

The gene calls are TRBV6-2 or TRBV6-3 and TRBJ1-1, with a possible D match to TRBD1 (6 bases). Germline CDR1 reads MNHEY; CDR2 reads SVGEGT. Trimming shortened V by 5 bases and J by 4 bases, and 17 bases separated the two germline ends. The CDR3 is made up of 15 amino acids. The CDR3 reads CASSRYREPGTEAFF. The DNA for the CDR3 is TGTGCCAGCAGTCGCTACAGGGAGCCAGGCACTGAAGCTTTCTTT.

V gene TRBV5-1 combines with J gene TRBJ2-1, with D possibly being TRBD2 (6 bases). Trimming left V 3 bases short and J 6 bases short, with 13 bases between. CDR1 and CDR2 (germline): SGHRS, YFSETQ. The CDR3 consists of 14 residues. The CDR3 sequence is CASSWQGGPNEQFF. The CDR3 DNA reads TGCGCCAGCAGCTGGCAGGGAGGCCCCAATGAGCAGTTCTTC.

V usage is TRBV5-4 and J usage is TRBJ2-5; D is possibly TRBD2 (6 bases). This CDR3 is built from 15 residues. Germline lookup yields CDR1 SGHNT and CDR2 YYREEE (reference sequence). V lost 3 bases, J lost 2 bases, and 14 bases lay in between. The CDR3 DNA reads TGTGCCAGCAGCTCTAAGTCCGGGACTCAAGAGACCCAGTACTTC. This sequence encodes CASSSKSGTQETQYF.

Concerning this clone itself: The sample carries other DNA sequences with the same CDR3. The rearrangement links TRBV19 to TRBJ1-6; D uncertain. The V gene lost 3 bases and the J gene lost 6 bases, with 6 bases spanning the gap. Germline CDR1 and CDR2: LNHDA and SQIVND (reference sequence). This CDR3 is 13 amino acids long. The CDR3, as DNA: TGTGCCAGTAGTATTTCGGGTAATTCACCCCTCCACTTT. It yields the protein CASSISGNSPLHF.

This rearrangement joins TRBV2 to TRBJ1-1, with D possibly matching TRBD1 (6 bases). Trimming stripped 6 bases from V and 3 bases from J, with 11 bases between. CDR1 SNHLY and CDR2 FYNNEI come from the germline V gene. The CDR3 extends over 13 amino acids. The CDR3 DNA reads TGTGCCAGCAGGGGGACACCTTACACTGAAGCTTTCTTT. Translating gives CASRGTPYTEAFF.

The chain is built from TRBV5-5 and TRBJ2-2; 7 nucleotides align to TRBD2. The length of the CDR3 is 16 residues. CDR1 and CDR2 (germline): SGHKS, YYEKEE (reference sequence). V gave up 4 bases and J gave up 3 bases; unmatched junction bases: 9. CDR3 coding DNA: TGTGCCAGCAGCGCCCGGGTAGCGGGTTACACCGGGGAGCTGTTTTTT. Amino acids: CASSARVAGYTGELFF.

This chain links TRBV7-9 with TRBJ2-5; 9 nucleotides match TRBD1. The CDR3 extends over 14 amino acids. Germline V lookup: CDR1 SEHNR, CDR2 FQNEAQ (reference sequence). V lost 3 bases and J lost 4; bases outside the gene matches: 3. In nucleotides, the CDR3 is TGTGCCAGCAGCTTTACAGGGGGCGGAGAGACCCAGTACTTC. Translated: CASSFTGGGETQYF.

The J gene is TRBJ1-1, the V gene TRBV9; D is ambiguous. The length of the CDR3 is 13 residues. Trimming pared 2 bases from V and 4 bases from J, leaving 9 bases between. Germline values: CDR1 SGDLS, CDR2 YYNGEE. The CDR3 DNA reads TGTGCCAGCAGCGTTCGGGTCCTCACTGAAGCTTTCTTT. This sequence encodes CASSVRVLTEAFF.

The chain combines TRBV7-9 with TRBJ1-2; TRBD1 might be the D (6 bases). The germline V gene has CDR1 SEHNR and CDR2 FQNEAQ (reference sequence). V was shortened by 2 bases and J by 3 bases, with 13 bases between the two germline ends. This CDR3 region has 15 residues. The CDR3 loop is CASSLSGGLDYGYTF. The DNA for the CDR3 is TGTGCCAGCAGCTTAAGCGGGGGGCTAGACTATGGCTACACCTTC.

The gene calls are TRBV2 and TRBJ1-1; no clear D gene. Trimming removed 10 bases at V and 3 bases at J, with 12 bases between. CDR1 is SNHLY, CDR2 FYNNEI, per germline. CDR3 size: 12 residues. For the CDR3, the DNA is TGTGCCATTCGGACGGACTACACTGAAGCTTTCTTT. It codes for CAIRTDYTEAFF.

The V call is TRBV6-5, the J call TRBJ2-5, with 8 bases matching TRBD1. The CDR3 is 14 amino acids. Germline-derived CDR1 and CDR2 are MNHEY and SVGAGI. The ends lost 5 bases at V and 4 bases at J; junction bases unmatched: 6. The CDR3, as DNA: TGTGCCAGCAGTCGAGTTGACAGGGGAGAGACCCAGTACTTC. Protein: CASSRVDRGETQYF.

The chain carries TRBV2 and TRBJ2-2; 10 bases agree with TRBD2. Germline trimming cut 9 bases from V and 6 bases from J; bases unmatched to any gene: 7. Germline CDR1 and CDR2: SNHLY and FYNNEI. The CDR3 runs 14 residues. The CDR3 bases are TGTGCCAGTGCCGTAAGCGGGGGGGCCGGGGAGCTGTTTTTT. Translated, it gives CASAVSGGAGELFF.

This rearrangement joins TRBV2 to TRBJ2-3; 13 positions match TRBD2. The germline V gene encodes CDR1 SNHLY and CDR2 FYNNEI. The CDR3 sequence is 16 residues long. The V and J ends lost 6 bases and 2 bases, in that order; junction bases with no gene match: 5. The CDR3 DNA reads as TGTGCCAGCAGCCGGACTAGCGGGGGCCACACAGATACGCAGTATTTT. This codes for CASSRTSGGHTDTQYF. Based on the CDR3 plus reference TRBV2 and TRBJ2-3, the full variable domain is EPEVTQTPSHQVTQMGQEVILRCVPISNHLYFYWYRQILGQKVEFLVSFYNNEISEKSEIFDDQFSVERPDGSNFTLKIRSTKLEDSAMYFCASSRTSGGHTDTQYFGPGTRLTVL.

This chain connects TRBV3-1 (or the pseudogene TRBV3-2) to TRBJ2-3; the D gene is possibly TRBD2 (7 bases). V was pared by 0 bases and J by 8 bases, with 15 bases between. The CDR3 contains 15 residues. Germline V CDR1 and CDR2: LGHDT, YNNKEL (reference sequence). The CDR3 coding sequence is TGTGCCAGCAGCCAAGATTGGGGGGGCCGGGGTACGCAGTATTTT. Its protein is CASSQDWGGRGTQYF.

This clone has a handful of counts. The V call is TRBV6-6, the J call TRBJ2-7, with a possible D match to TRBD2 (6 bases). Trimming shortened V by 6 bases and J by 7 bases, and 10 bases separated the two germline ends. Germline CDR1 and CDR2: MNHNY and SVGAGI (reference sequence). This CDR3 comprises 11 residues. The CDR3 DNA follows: TGTGCCAGCAGGACTAGGTCGGAGCAGTACTTC. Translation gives CASRTRSEQYF.

CDR3 protein: CASGRLATYNEQFF. CDR3 DNA: TGTGCCAGCGGGCGACTAGCGACCTACAATGAGCAGTTCTTC. The chain links TRBV27 to TRBJ2-1; 8 bases agree with TRBD2. The CDR3 is 14 amino acids. Germline lookup yields CDR1 MNHEY and CDR2 SMNVEV (reference sequence). V lost 8 bases, J lost 2 bases, and 5 bases stayed unmatched.

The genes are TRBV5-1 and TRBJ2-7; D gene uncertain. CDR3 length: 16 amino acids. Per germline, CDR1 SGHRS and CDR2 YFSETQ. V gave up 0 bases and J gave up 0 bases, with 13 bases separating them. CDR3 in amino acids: CASSLAEQTYSYEQYF. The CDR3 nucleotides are TGCGCCAGCAGCTTGGCCGAACAGACCTACTCCTACGAGCAGTACTTC.

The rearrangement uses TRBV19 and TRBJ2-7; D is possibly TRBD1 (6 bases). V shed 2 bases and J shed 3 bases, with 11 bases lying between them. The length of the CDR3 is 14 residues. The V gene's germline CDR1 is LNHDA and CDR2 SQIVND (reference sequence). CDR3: CASSIRARGYEQYF. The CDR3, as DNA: TGTGCCAGTAGTATACGGGCCAGGGGCTACGAGCAGTACTTC.